The present T cell receptor (beta chain) was sequenced within a study of T cells expressing NK-cell markers. About the study: HCMV seropositivity marked seven of the eight sequenced donors; one was seronegative.

TCRdb re-called the 5' RACE reads and shows each CDR3 protein once, DNA omitted. The sample includes roughly 450,000 distinct CDR3 sequences. Study outcomes and limitations: The CD3+CD56-NKG2C+ fraction was also led by these clonotypes in several donors.

With respect to this clonotype: Its cognate antigen is unknown.

Germline loops: CDR1 GTSNPN, CDR2 SVGIG (reference sequence). The CDR3 sequence is 17 residues long. The sample taken for sequencing was blood T cells: a sorted CD56 or NKG2C T cell subset, CD4+ or CD8+ T cells, or bulk PBMC T cells (not recorded which). This receptor was obtained from a woman aged 45-65 years in good health. The chain is built from TRBV30 and TRBJ2-1; TCRdb picks TRBD2, but there is no DNA to check that call. The CDR3 protein is CAWSLSRTALGGTVQFF.